The 27 T cell receptor beta chains reported below all come from one sample, sequenced in a study of blood T cell repertoires in COVID-19. Profiled with immunoSEQ multiplex PCR; TCRdb holds only in-frame clones, not every one. The profile shows some 250,000 clones, about 86% of them singletons. The specimen was peripheral blood. The receptors originated from a man aged 55 to 69 with acute or convalescent COVID-19.

The chain joins TRBV7-2 to TRBJ1-5; perhaps TRBD1 as D (6 bases). V shed 6 bases and J shed 2 bases, with 14 bases lying between them. The CDR3 extends over 15 amino acids. From germline, CDR1 is SGHTA and CDR2 FQGNSA. The CDR3 DNA is TGTGCCAGCAGTCCTGCGGGGGCGGGCAATCAGCCCCAGCATTTT. Protein product: CASSPAGAGNQPQHF.

This clone was seen a few times. The chain combines TRBV19 with TRBJ1-1; tentative D call: TRBD1 (6 bases). This CDR3 spans 15 amino acids. Germline V lookup: CDR1 LNHDA, CDR2 SQIVND (reference sequence). Trimming shortened V by 2 bases and J by 6 bases, and 16 bases separated the two germline ends. This chain's CDR3 is CASSIRAGVSAEAFF. The CDR3 DNA is TGTGCCAGTAGTATAAGGGCAGGGGTGAGCGCTGAAGCTTTCTTT.

V usage is TRBV4-1 and J usage is TRBJ1-2; TRBD1 aligns across 11 bases. Germline lookup yields CDR1 MGHRA and CDR2 YSYEKL. The CDR3 totals 15 residues. The J segment lost 3 bases and the V segment lost 4 bases, leaving 4 bases of the junction unmatched. Here the CDR3 DNA reads TGCGCCAGCAGCCGCAGGACAGGGGGCGACTATGGCTACACCTTC. This codes for CASSRRTGGDYGYTF.

V is TRBV19 and J is TRBJ2-1, with D hard to call. This CDR3 region has 14 residues. Germline loops: CDR1 LNHDA, CDR2 SQIVND (reference sequence). Between the trimmed V and J ends, which lost 9 bases and 7 bases, there was a span of 19 bases. This CDR3 is CASRLDPARNEQFF. The DNA of the CDR3 is TGTGCCAGCAGACTTGATCCAGCGCGGAATGAGCAGTTCTTC.

The chain recombines TRBV30 with TRBJ1-5; D possibly corresponds to TRBD1 (6 bases). V was clipped by 3 bases and J by 0 bases, with 18 bases between them. The CDR3 length is 17 residues. Germline lookup yields CDR1 GTSNPN and CDR2 SVGIG (reference sequence). The CDR3 bases are TGTGCCTGGAGCGTTGGCAGGGGAAGTTATAGCAATCAGCCCCAGCATTTT. Residues: CAWSVGRGSYSNQPQHF.

The V and J genes are TRBV5-1 and TRBJ2-1; 9 positions agree with TRBD2. V shed 5 bases, J shed 8 bases, and the junction held 8 bases outside the gene matches. This CDR3 is built from 14 residues. Per the germline V gene, CDR1 is SGHRS and CDR2 is YFSETQ. CDR3 loop: CASRRLAGSDEQFF. The CDR3 DNA follows: TGCGCCAGCAGACGTCTAGCGGGAAGCGATGAGCAGTTCTTC.

The chain combines TRBV28 with TRBJ2-3, with D maybe TRBD2 (5 bases). Germline lookup yields CDR1 MDHEN and CDR2 SYDVKM. Trimming stripped 8 bases from V and 6 bases from J, with 24 bases between. The CDR3 covers 16 residues. This CDR3 reads CASQRPGTHGSDTQYF. As DNA, the CDR3 is TGTGCCAGCCAAAGACCGGGAACACACGGCTCCGATACGCAGTATTTT.

This chain connects TRBV19 to TRBJ1-5; no firm D call. The CDR3 runs 14 residues. Germline loops: CDR1 LNHDA, CDR2 SQIVND (reference sequence). V was pared by 1 base and J by 0 bases, with 4 bases between. The CDR3 nucleotides read TGTGCCAGTAGTATAGGTTATAGCAATCAGCCCCAGCATTTT. It encodes CASSIGYSNQPQHF.

V and J are TRBV2 and TRBJ2-5; possible D gene TRBD1, 6 bases. V dropped 2 bases and J dropped 5 bases, with 15 bases sitting between them. The CDR3 is made up of 15 amino acids. CDR1 SNHLY and CDR2 FYNNEI come from the germline V gene. The CDR3 nucleotides are TGTGCCAGCAGTGAACTCAGGGGAGAGGTGGAGACCCAGTACTTC. Protein product: CASSELRGEVETQYF.

The chain carries TRBV7-2 and TRBJ2-1, with 7 nucleotides matching TRBD2. Germline lookup yields CDR1 SGHTA and CDR2 FQGNSA. The CDR3 length is 14 residues. V lost 5 bases to trimming and J lost 9 bases; unmatched junction nucleotides: 10. The CDR3 sequence is CASSPGLSPSEQFF. The CDR3 DNA reads TGTGCCAGCAGCCCGGGACTAAGTCCGAGTGAGCAGTTCTTC.

The rearrangement links TRBV12-3 or TRBV12-4 to TRBJ1-6; D is uncertain. Deletions cut 2 bases from V and 7 bases from J, with 6 bases between. This CDR3 is 13 amino acids long. The CDR3 DNA follows: TGTGCCAGCAGTTTATCGGGGAATTCACCCCTCCACTTT. It specifies CASSLSGNSPLHF.

This chain joins TRBV11-2 and TRBJ2-7; D might be TRBD2 (7 bases). V was pared by 1 base and J by 3 bases, with 13 bases between. The CDR3 consists of 15 residues. Germline V gene lookup returns CDR1 SGHAT and CDR2 FQNNGV. CDR3 DNA sequence: TGTGCCAGCAGCTTAGGGAGGGGGGGTTACTACGAGCAGTACTTC. Amino acid sequence: CASSLGRGGYYEQYF.

CDR3: CASRLTGGIEAFF. The CDR3 DNA reads as TGTGCCAGCAGGCTGACAGGGGGGATTGAAGCTTTCTTT. The chain recombines TRBV5-8 with TRBJ1-1; 9 bases align to TRBD1. This CDR3 comprises 13 residues. From germline, CDR1 is SGHTS and CDR2 YDEGEE. With 5 bases clipped from V and 7 bases from J, the junction kept 6 bases outside the gene matches.

The chain carries TRBV2 and TRBJ1-1; perhaps TRBD1 as D (6 bases). CDR1 is SNHLY, CDR2 FYNNEI, per germline. The V and J ends lost 6 bases and 7 bases respectively, with 18 bases between them. This CDR3 is built from 14 residues. CDR3 loop: CASSPGHDGVEAFF. CDR3 nucleotide sequence: TGTGCCAGCAGCCCGGGACATGACGGGGTTGAAGCTTTCTTT.

The V and J genes are TRBV7-2 and TRBJ2-4; TRBD1 agrees at 7 bases. The germline V gene encodes CDR1 SGHTA and CDR2 FQGNSA. This CDR3 spans 13 amino acids. J lost 5 bases, V lost 3 bases, and 1 base had no gene match. The CDR3 is CASSFDRENIQYF. The CDR3 DNA is TGTGCCAGCAGCTTTGACAGGGAAAACATTCAGTACTTC. The full variable domain, with the rest looked up from reference TRBV7-2 and TRBJ2-4, is GAGVSQSPSNKVTEKGKDVELRCDPISGHTALYWYRQSLGQGLEFLIYFQGNSAPDKSGLPSDRFSAERTGGSVSTLTIQRTQQEDSAVYLCASSFDRENIQYFGAGTRLSVL.

J is TRBJ2-1 and V is TRBV4-1; maybe TRBD2 (6 bases). Germline V gene data show CDR1 as MGHRA and CDR2 as YSYEKL. The CDR3 is made up of 18 amino acids. The V and J ends lost 1 base and 6 bases respectively, with 22 bases between them. The CDR3 DNA reads TGCGCCAGCAGCCAAGGGCGGGGACGTACCTCCGGCAGCAATGAGCAGTTCTTC. Its translation is CASSQGRGRTSGSNEQFF.

The V call is TRBV19, the J call TRBJ1-4; perhaps TRBD1 as D (6 bases). The CDR3 covers 15 residues. With 4 bases removed from V and 6 bases from J, the gap between germline ends came to 15 bases. The V gene's germline CDR1 is LNHDA and CDR2 SQIVND (reference sequence). The CDR3 DNA is TGTGCCAGTAGTACCCAACAGGGATCCGATGAAAAACTGTTTTTT. This codes for CASSTQQGSDEKLFF.

The V call is TRBV7-8, the J call TRBJ2-1; 8 nucleotides match TRBD2. The CDR3 has 16 residues. Germline assignment: CDR1 SGHVS and CDR2 FQNEAQ. Trimming at V came to 5 bases and at J to 4 bases, leaving 10 bases not matched to a gene. DNA for the CDR3: TGTGCCAGCAGCATCCTGGGGACTAGTAGGTACAATGAGCAGTTCTTC. Translation gives CASSILGTSRYNEQFF.

The chain uses TRBV5-1 and TRBJ2-3; 8 bases fit TRBD2. Germline CDR1 SGHRS, CDR2 YFSETQ. The J segment lost 4 bases and the V segment lost 6 bases, leaving 7 bases of the junction unmatched. This CDR3 comprises 14 residues. CDR3 protein: CASTPGGRADTQYF. In DNA form, the CDR3 reads TGCGCCAGCACCCCGGGAGGGCGGGCAGATACGCAGTATTTT.

The chain joins TRBV6-5 to TRBJ1-2; 7 bases match TRBD1. In germline, CDR1 is MNHEY, CDR2 SVGAGI. The CDR3 is 12 residues long. Unmatched junction bases numbered 4, after V lost 6 bases and J lost 6 bases. The DNA for the CDR3 is TGTGCCAGCAGAGCCGGGACAGATGGCTACACCTTC. This gives the protein CASRAGTDGYTF.

This rearrangement joins TRBV6-5 to TRBJ1-5; D ambiguous. The ends were cut back, 0 bases at V and 0 bases at J, with 9 bases in the middle. CDR3 length: 16 amino acids. Germline CDR1 reads MNHEY; CDR2 reads SVGAGI. The CDR3 bases are TGTGCCAGCAGTTACTCAAGATACTATAGCAATCAGCCCCAGCATTTT. Protein: CASSYSRYYSNQPQHF.

V usage is TRBV3-1 (or the pseudogene TRBV3-2) and J usage is TRBJ2-5; D possibly corresponds to TRBD1 (5 bases). Germline assignment: CDR1 LGHDT and CDR2 YNNKEL (reference sequence). V was trimmed by 7 bases and J by 2 bases, leaving 11 bases between them. The CDR3 consists of 13 residues. CDR3 loop: CASIGRGQETQYF. The CDR3 DNA sequence: TGTGCCAGCATCGGAAGGGGTCAAGAGACCCAGTACTTC.

In DNA form, the CDR3 reads TGTGCCAGCAGCCAAGATGTCGCAGGGAACAGGGGCTACACCTTC. Translated: CASSQDVAGNRGYTF. The V call is TRBV3-1 (or the pseudogene TRBV3-2), the J call TRBJ1-2; a possible D gene is TRBD1 (5 bases). This CDR3 contains 15 residues. Germline CDR1 LGHDT, CDR2 YNNKEL (reference sequence). Trimming took 0 bases from V and 8 from J, leaving 16 bases between them.

This rearrangement joins TRBV18 to TRBJ2-3; 14 bases are a match to TRBD2. CDR1 and CDR2 from the germline V gene are KGHSH and LQKENI. V shed 3 bases and J 0 bases; nucleotides not matched to a gene: 2. The CDR3 spans 17 residues. In nucleotides, the CDR3 is TGTGCCAGCTCACCGGGACTAGCGGGAGTCAGCACAGATACGCAGTATTTT. Protein: CASSPGLAGVSTDTQYF.

The chain is built from TRBV28 and TRBJ1-4; D is unclear. The CDR3 extends over 17 amino acids. Per germline, CDR1 MDHEN and CDR2 SYDVKM. With 7 bases removed from V and 0 bases from J, the gap between germline ends came to 18 bases. The CDR3 DNA reads as TGTGCCAGCACCGAAAGTCCCCAGGTTGCAACTAATGAAAAACTGTTTTTT. Translation gives CASTESPQVATNEKLFF.

This clone was seen just once. The chain recombines TRBV9 with TRBJ2-1; 8 nucleotides line up with TRBD2. Germline CDR1 reads SGDLS; CDR2 reads YYNGEE. J lost 1 base, V lost 0 bases, and 6 bases had no gene match. The CDR3 length is 17 residues. The CDR3 DNA reads TGTGCCAGCAGCGTAGAGGTAGCGGGATCTTCCTACAATGAGCAGTTCTTC. Translation: CASSVEVAGSSYNEQFF.

V is TRBV19 and J is TRBJ1-2; possibly TRBD1 for D (6 bases). The CDR3 spans 14 residues. Per the germline V gene, CDR1 is LNHDA and CDR2 is SQIVND (reference sequence). The V and J ends lost 5 bases and 7 bases respectively, with 17 bases between them. The CDR3 coding sequence is TGTGCCAGTAGTTCTTCAAACCGGGACACTGGCTACACCTTC. Translated: CASSSSNRDTGYTF.